This TCR beta chain was profiled in a study of blood T cell repertoires in COVID-19. The germline CDR1 and CDR2 sequences are MDHEN and SYDVKM. This CDR3 is built from 12 residues. V lost 2 bases to trimming and J lost 6 bases, with 5 bases between them. Original analysis: Estimation of nucleated cell counts was performed using reference gene primer amplification. Libraries were prepared by immunoSEQ multiplex PCR; TCRdb keeps only in-frame clonotypes and omits some of them. V, J and clone size were drawn from that table, and D and trimming were deduced from the DNA. Of 75,000 to 95,000 clones in the sample, 87% were seen once. This clone was counted a single time.

This receptor was identified in a human donor in a cohort sampled during active COVID-19. The source material was peripheral blood. This chain connects TRBV28 to TRBJ2-4, with D possibly TRBD1 on 5 matching bases. Here the CDR3 reads CASSLDRNIQYF. The CDR3 coding sequence is TGTGCCAGCAGTTTAGACAGAAACATTCAGTACTTC.